Below are 16 T cell receptor beta chains sequenced from a single sample in a study of T cell clonality in common variable immunodeficiency. Using immunoSEQ multiplex PCR, the repertoire was profiled, and TCRdb retains in-frame clones only, with some absent. This sample shows approximately 58,000 clones and no singletons; approximately 5.5% rests with the ten largest. Sample: peripheral blood mononuclear cells. Receptors were obtained from a person aged 18 to 75 in good health.

This clone was detected many times. Read coverage stops 3 residues before the CDR3 terminus; the germline J gene supplies the remainder. This chain links TRBV2 with TRBJ2-1; 8 bases fit TRBD2. V lost 9 bases, J lost 0 bases, and 4 bases stayed unmatched. This CDR3 region has 14 residues. Germline V gene sequence: CDR1 SNHLY, CDR2 FYNNEI. The CDR3 DNA, read in part, is TGTGCCAGTGGGAGCGGGAGCTCCTACAATGAG. It yields the protein CASGSGSSYNE. The whole CDR3 reads CASGSGSSYNEQFF.

This clone was seen many times. The read finishes 3 residues shy of the CDR3 end, and the germline J gene is used to complete it. This chain connects TRBV19 to TRBJ1-1; TRBD1 matches 11 bases. Germline loops: CDR1 LNHDA, CDR2 SQIVND (reference sequence). V was clipped by 6 bases and J by 7 bases; unmatched bases: 4. The CDR3 is 13 residues long. CDR3 DNA, as far as it was read: TGTGCCAGTAGGGGACAGGGGGTTGGTGAA. Translating gives CASRGQGVGE. The whole CDR3 sequence reads CASRGQGVGEAFF. The full variable domain, its missing parts supplied by reference TRBV19 and TRBJ1-1, is DGGITQSPKYLFRKEGQNVTLSCEQNLNHDAMYWYRQDPGQGLRLIYYSQIVNDFQKGDIAEGYSVSREKKESFPLTVTSAQKNPTAFYLCASRGQGVGEAFFGQGTRLTVV.

This clone was detected ten times or more. The read is 3 residues too short to cover the CDR3 end, so that end is filled in from the germline J gene. The chain is built from TRBV6-2 or TRBV6-3 and TRBJ1-5; unclear D gene. This CDR3 has 14 residues. Germline values: CDR1 MNHEY, CDR2 SVGEGT. Trimming removed 5 bases from V and 4 bases from J, with 12 bases in between. The CDR3 DNA, read in part, is TGTGCCAGCAGTCGCACAGCCTGGAATCAGCCC. Its translation is CASSRTAWNQP. From start to end, the CDR3 is CASSRTAWNQPQHF.

This clone was observed at least ten times. Read sequence stops 3 residues before the CDR3 end, and the germline J gene provides the missing end. This chain connects TRBV20-1 to TRBJ2-2; maybe TRBD2 (5 bases). Deletions cut 5 bases from V and 5 bases from J, with 12 bases between. The CDR3 is made up of 13 amino acids. The germline V gene encodes CDR1 DFQATT and CDR2 SNEGSKA (reference sequence). The covered CDR3 bases are TGCAGTGCTCACCTCGGGGATACCGGGGAG. It codes for CSAHLGDTGE. The complete CDR3 sequence is CSAHLGDTGELFF.

This clone was recorded at least ten times. Read sequence stops 3 residues before the CDR3 end, and the germline J gene provides the missing end. V is TRBV20-1 and J is TRBJ2-1, with 11 bases lining up with TRBD2. The J segment lost 6 bases and the V segment lost 1 base, leaving 17 bases of the junction unmatched. The germline CDR1 and CDR2 sequences are DFQATT and SNEGSKA (reference sequence). The length of the CDR3 is 19 residues. Incomplete CDR3 DNA: TGCAGTGCTAGAGGAGTTAGCGGGAGGGCCGAGTTCTCCGGCAATGAG. Its protein is CSARGVSGRAEFSGNE. From start to end, the CDR3 is CSARGVSGRAEFSGNEQFF.

This clone was picked up many times. The read ends 3 residues shy of where the CDR3 ends; the end is completed using the germline J gene. The gene calls are TRBV7-2 and TRBJ1-1, with 7 bases aligning to TRBD1. Germline-derived CDR1 and CDR2 are SGHTA and FQGNSA. The CDR3 runs 13 residues. Incomplete CDR3 DNA: TGTGCCAGCAGCTATTACAGGGGACCGGAA. Translated: CASSYYRGPE. The full CDR3 reads CASSYYRGPEAFF.

The table lists this clone with many counts. The read falls 3 residues short of the CDR3 end, and the missing part is taken from the germline J gene. This chain connects TRBV20-1 to TRBJ2-1; D gene unclear. The CDR3 is made up of 15 amino acids. Germline V CDR1 and CDR2: DFQATT, SNEGSKA (reference sequence). The V end was cut by 1 base, the J end by 4 bases, with 14 bases between. The CDR3 protein is CSARATAVRYNEQFF. The DNA read from the CDR3 is TGCAGTGCTAGAGCGACGGCGGTGAGGTACAATGAG.

This clone was counted many times. CDR3 amino acids: CASTRTQYF. Incomplete CDR3 DNA: TGTGCCAGTACTCGGACG. This chain connects TRBV19 to TRBJ2-3; D is unresolved. Read sequence stops 3 residues before the CDR3 end, and the germline J gene provides the missing end. The CDR3 runs 9 residues. The V gene's germline CDR1 is LNHDA and CDR2 SQIVND (reference sequence). Drawing the rest from reference TRBV19 and TRBJ2-3, the complete variable domain is DGGITQSPKYLFRKEGQNVTLSCEQNLNHDAMYWYRQDPGQGLRLIYYSQIVNDFQKGDIAEGYSVSREKKESFPLTVTSAQKNPTAFYLCASTRTQYFGPGTRLTVL.

This clone has ten or more counts. The read comes to an end 3 residues before the CDR3 does, leaving the germline J gene to fill in the end. This chain uses TRBV10-3 with TRBJ1-5, with TRBD1 identical over 8 bases. The CDR3 sequence is 14 residues long. Germline V gene data show CDR1 as ENHRY and CDR2 as SYGVKD. The J segment lost 0 bases and the V segment lost 6 bases, leaving 1 base of the junction unmatched. The covered CDR3 bases are TGTGCCATCAGCGGGACAGGTAGCAATCAGCCC. It yields the protein CAISGTGSNQP. The full CDR3 is CAISGTGSNQPQHF.

This clone was recorded many times. The read gets to within 3 residues of the CDR3 end, and the germline J gene fills in the rest. V usage is TRBV4-1 and J usage is TRBJ2-3, with 10 bases aligning to TRBD2. The V gene's germline CDR1 is MGHRA and CDR2 YSYEKL. V shed 5 bases, J shed 0 bases, and the junction held 8 bases outside the gene matches. The CDR3 contains 17 residues. This chain's CDR3 is CASSFFGLAASTDTQYF. The covered CDR3 bases are TGCGCCAGCAGCTTTTTCGGACTAGCGGCTAGCACAGATACG.

This clone was recorded at least ten times. The missing CDR3 end, 3 residues past where the read stops, is filled in from the germline J gene. V and J are TRBV5-1 and TRBJ2-1, with 8 bases aligning to TRBD2. Germline CDR1 and CDR2: SGHRS and YFSETQ. The CDR3 loop spans 15 amino acids. V lost 3 bases and J lost 5; bases outside the gene matches: 7. CDR3 bases read: TGCGCCAGCAGCTCCGGGACTAGAGTTGACAATGAG. It is translated as CASSSGTRVDNE. The complete CDR3 sequence is CASSSGTRVDNEQFF.

This clone was recorded at least ten times. The read ends 3 residues before the CDR3 terminus; that terminus is restored from the germline J gene. V and J are TRBV20-1 and TRBJ1-1; TRBD1 aligns across 11 bases. This CDR3 has 15 residues. Germline V lookup: CDR1 DFQATT, CDR2 SNEGSKA (reference sequence). The ends lost 6 bases at V and 6 bases at J; junction bases unmatched: 12. The sequenced CDR3 bases are TGCAGTGCAGGGACAGGGGGTCCCGCCGACGCTGAA. Amino acids: CSAGTGGPADAE. The full CDR3 protein reads CSAGTGGPADAEAFF.

This clone was recorded at least ten times. With the read ending 3 residues before the CDR3 end, the germline J gene is used to fill in that end. The rearrangement uses TRBV4-2 and TRBJ1-5; D is unresolved. The V end was cut by 1 base, the J end by 0 bases, with 7 bases between. Looked up from germline, CDR1 is LGHNA and CDR2 is YNFKEQ. This CDR3 comprises 15 residues. Here the CDR3 reads CASSQVAVSNQPQHF. The covered CDR3 bases are TGTGCCAGCAGCCAAGTGGCGGTTAGCAATCAGCCC.

This clone was observed many times. The junction does not match germline at one end; this may be a read error. CDR3 residues: CASSQVGAEQFF. The CDR3 DNA, read in part, is TGCGCCAGCAGCCAAGTGGGCGCTGAG. The chain is built from TRBV4-2 and TRBJ2-1; D unresolved. Sequencing ends 3 residues short of the CDR3 end; the germline J gene provides the rest. The germline CDR1 and CDR2 sequences are LGHNA and YNFKEQ. The CDR3 consists of 12 residues.

The table lists this clone with many counts. The read comes to an end 3 residues before the CDR3 does, leaving the germline J gene to fill in the end. The chain has TRBV5-1 and TRBJ1-4, with 8 bases identical to TRBD1. Germline CDR1 is SGHRS and CDR2 is YFSETQ. V dropped 4 bases and J dropped 4; count of bases not matched to a gene: 3. The CDR3 spans 14 residues. Incomplete CDR3 DNA: TGCGCCAGCAGCAGGGACAGGAATAATGAAAAA. Protein sequence: CASSRDRNNEK. The complete CDR3 reads CASSRDRNNEKLFF.

This clone has at least ten counts. CDR3 DNA (partial): TGTGCCAGCAGCCCGTACAGGGCACGAGATTCACCC. It translates to CASSPYRARDSP. The full-length CDR3 reads as CASSPYRARDSPLHF. The gene calls are TRBV7-2 and TRBJ1-6; TRBD1 might be the D (6 bases). With the read ending 3 residues before the CDR3 end, the germline J gene is used to fill in that end. Germline CDR1 SGHTA, CDR2 FQGNSA. V was trimmed by 5 bases and J by 8 bases, leaving 16 bases between them. The CDR3 is 15 amino acids.